This T cell receptor (beta chain) was captured in a study of radiotherapy plus CTLA-4 blockade in lung cancer. Study context: Objective responses emerged in under 20% of patients, and around 31% attained disease control. General observations from the study: After treatment with radiotherapy plus ipilimumab, TCR clones that came from the tumor expanded in blood. Reportedly, early blood T cell clone dynamics best predicted response, with interferon-beta.

Libraries were prepared by immunoSEQ multiplex PCR; TCRdb keeps only in-frame clonotypes and omits some of them. The repertoire holds about 66,000 clones, with over 80% as singletons. This CDR3 contains 15 residues. CDR1 and CDR2 (germline): MNHNY, SVGAGI (reference sequence). V lost 7 bases, J lost 2 bases, and 6 bases stayed unmatched. Patients with chemo-refractory metastatic non-small-cell lung cancer received focal radiation plus CTLA-4 blockade with ipilimumab. Worth noting for this clone: Its antigen is currently unknown. This likely comes from a read error, as the CDR3 has no conserved phenylalanine or tryptophan at its end.

The sequenced sample was peripheral blood, obtained from a patient treated with radiotherapy plus ipilimumab. This sequence joins TRBV6-6 and TRBJ2-7; TRBD2 matches at 12 bases. The clonotype originates from a human donor with non-small cell lung cancer who had a partial response to radiotherapy plus ipilimumab. CDR3 bases: TGTGCCAGCACCCGGACTAGCGGGACTGCCTACGAGCAGTACCTC. Translation gives CASTRTSGTAYEQYL.